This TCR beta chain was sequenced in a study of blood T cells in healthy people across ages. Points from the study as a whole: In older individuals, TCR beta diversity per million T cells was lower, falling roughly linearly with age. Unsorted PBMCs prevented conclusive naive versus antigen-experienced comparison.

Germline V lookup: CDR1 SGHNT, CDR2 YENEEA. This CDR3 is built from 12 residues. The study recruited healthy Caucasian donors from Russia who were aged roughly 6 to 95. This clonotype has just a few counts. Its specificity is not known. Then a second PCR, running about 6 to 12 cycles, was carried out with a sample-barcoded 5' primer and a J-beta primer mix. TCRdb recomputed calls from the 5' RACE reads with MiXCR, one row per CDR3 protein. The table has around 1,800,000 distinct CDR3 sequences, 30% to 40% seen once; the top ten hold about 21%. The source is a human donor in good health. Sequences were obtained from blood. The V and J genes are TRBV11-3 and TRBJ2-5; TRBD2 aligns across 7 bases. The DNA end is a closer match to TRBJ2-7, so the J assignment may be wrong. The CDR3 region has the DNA TGTGCCAGCCAAAACCGGGGGGACGAGCAGTACTTC. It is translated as CASQNRGDEQYF.